What follows describes a single T cell receptor (beta chain). These data originate in a study of shared clonotypes between healthy human individuals. Profiling relied on immunoSEQ multiplex PCR, and the TCRdb table lists in-frame clones only, not all of them. Of about 480,000 clones listed, nearly 80% are singletons. Per the germline V gene, CDR1 is SGHAT and CDR2 is FQNNGV. J lost 4 bases, V lost 6 bases, and 9 bases had no gene match. The CDR3 contains 15 residues. Unsorted samples, those not sorted, used approximately 90 million PBMCs for genomic DNA. The J gene is TRBJ2-5, the V gene TRBV11-2; 9 bases align to TRBD2. The source material was PBMCs. The receptor was derived from a woman aged 40 to 55 in good health. Some clones in this sample may be carry-over from other donors' samples. The CDR3 nucleotides are TGTGCCAGCAGTTTTAGCGGGAGAGAGGGAGAGACCCAGTACTTC. It specifies CASSFSGREGETQYF.